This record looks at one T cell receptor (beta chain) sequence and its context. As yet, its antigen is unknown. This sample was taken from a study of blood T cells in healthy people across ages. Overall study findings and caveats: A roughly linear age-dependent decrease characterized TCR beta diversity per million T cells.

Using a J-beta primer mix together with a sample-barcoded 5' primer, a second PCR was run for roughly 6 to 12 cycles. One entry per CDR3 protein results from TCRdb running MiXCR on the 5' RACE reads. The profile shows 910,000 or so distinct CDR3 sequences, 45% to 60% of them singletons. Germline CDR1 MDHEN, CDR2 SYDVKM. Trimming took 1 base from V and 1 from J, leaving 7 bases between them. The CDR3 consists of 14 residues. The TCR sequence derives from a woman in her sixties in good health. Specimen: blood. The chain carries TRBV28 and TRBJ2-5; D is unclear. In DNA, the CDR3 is TGTGCCAGCAGTTTATCCCAGGCCCAAGAGACCCAGTACTTC. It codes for CASSLSQAQETQYF.